The 26 T cell receptor beta chains below come from one sample, sequenced in a study of T cells after yellow fever vaccination. TCRdb reanalysed the 5' RACE reads using MiXCR and keeps one entry per CDR3 protein. The sample records 620,000 or so distinct CDR3 sequences, about a sixth being singletons. Specimen: PBMCs, collected 5 days after the first yellow fever vaccination. These receptors all stem from a man aged 18 to 29 who received the YFV17D yellow fever vaccine.

This chain links TRBV3-1 with TRBJ1-4; no reliable D call. Germline assignment: CDR1 LGHDT and CDR2 YNNKEL (reference sequence). CDR3 length: 14 amino acids. Trimming took 1 base from V and 1 from J, leaving 4 bases between them. This chain's CDR3 is CASSQGVTNEKLFF. DNA of the CDR3: TGTGCCAGCAGCCAAGGGGTAACTAATGAAAAACTGTTTTTT.

This clonotype turned up a few times. The chain joins TRBV24-1 to TRBJ2-5, with D possibly being TRBD1 (5 bases). CDR1 is KGHDR, CDR2 SFDVKD, per germline. The CDR3 runs to 14 residues. V shed 7 bases and J shed 1 base, with 12 bases lying between them. This chain's CDR3 is CATSAAGSQETQYF. The CDR3 coding sequence is TGTGCCACCAGCGCTGCAGGGTCCCAAGAGACCCAGTACTTC.

This clonotype occurred a few times. V gene TRBV24-1 combines with J gene TRBJ2-3; 8 nucleotides line up with TRBD1. CDR1 is KGHDR, CDR2 SFDVKD, per germline. CDR3 length: 15 residues. V was clipped by 2 bases and J by 5 bases; unmatched bases: 5. The CDR3, as DNA: TGTGCCACCAGTGATTCCGACAGGGGAATAGATACGCAGTATTTT. Its protein is CATSDSDRGIDTQYF.

This clonotype appeared many times. The chain is built from TRBV7-2 and TRBJ2-7; TRBD2 matches at 15 bases. J gave up 7 bases and V 5 bases, and 9 bases lay outside the gene matches. The CDR3 extends over 16 amino acids. Germline loops: CDR1 SGHTA, CDR2 FQGNSA. CDR3 loop: CASSDGGTSGGREQYF. The CDR3 coding sequence is TGTGCCAGCAGCGACGGAGGGACTAGCGGGGGGAGGGAGCAGTACTTC.

This clonotype was counted at least ten times. This sequence joins TRBV7-3 and TRBJ2-1; 10 positions match TRBD1. CDR1 is SGHTA and CDR2 is FQGTGA in the germline V gene. CDR3 length: 15 residues. The V segment lost 5 bases and the J segment 7 bases; nucleotides outside the gene matches: 8. CDR3 residues: CASSPPGQGNNEQFF. DNA for the CDR3: TGTGCCAGCAGCCCTCCGGGACAGGGGAATAATGAGCAGTTCTTC.

This clonotype was seen repeatedly, ten times or more. This chain joins TRBV5-1 and TRBJ2-5, with no clear D. Germline V gene data show CDR1 as SGHRS and CDR2 as YFSETQ. The V and J ends lost 3 bases and 2 bases respectively, with 2 bases between them. The CDR3 has 11 residues. In nucleotides, the CDR3 is TGCGCCAGCAGCTGGCAAGAGACCCAGTACTTC. Translating gives CASSWQETQYF.

Turning to this clonotype: A much larger clonotype is one base distant, so this may be a read error. The V and J genes are TRBV7-9 and TRBJ1-2; D may be TRBD1 (5 bases). The CDR3 has 15 amino acids. Germline assignment: CDR1 SEHNR and CDR2 FQNEAQ (reference sequence). This CDR3 is CAISLARRGGDGYTF. The CDR3 DNA is TGTGCCATCAGCTTAGCGCGGAGGGGAGGTGACGGCTACACCTTC.

This clonotype was found many times. The chain combines TRBV5-1 with TRBJ1-2; 8 bases map to TRBD1. Unmatched junction bases numbered 6, after V lost 0 bases and J lost 8 bases. The CDR3 totals 14 residues. The germline V gene encodes CDR1 SGHRS and CDR2 YFSETQ. The CDR3 spells CASSLDGQGNGYTF. Here the CDR3 DNA reads TGCGCCAGCAGCTTGGACGGACAGGGTAACGGCTACACCTTC.

This clonotype was seen a few times. The chain recombines TRBV7-9 with TRBJ2-7; 7 bases fit TRBD1. V lost 4 bases and J lost 0; bases outside the gene matches: 6. The length of the CDR3 is 15 residues. Germline lookup yields CDR1 SEHNR and CDR2 FQNEAQ (reference sequence). CDR3 in amino acids: CASSSFRDSSYEQYF. The CDR3 coding sequence is TGTGCCAGCAGCTCGTTCCGGGACAGCTCCTACGAGCAGTACTTC. The full variable domain, rest sourced from reference TRBV7-9 and TRBJ2-7, is DTGVSQNPRHKITKRGQNVTFRCDPISEHNRLYWYRQTLGQGPEFLTYFQNEAQLEKSRLLSDRFSAERPKGSFSTLEIQRTEQGDSAMYLCASSSFRDSSYEQYFGPGTRLTVT.

The V call is TRBV29-1, the J call TRBJ1-4; 7 bases are shared with TRBD1. The length of the CDR3 is 14 residues. Germline V gene lookup returns CDR1 SQVTM and CDR2 ANQGSEA. V was clipped by 4 bases and J by 7 bases; unmatched bases: 9. CDR3 coding DNA: TGCAGCGTTGGCCACAGGGGCGGGAGTGAAAAACTGTTTTTT. Its protein product is CSVGHRGGSEKLFF.

This clonotype was picked up a small number of times. The chain combines TRBV12-3 or TRBV12-4 with TRBJ1-6; no reliable D call. V was shortened by 3 bases and J by 5 bases, with 2 bases between the two germline ends. This CDR3 is 12 amino acids long. The CDR3 DNA is TGTGCCAGCAGTTTCGATAATTCACCCCTCCACTTT. Amino acid sequence: CASSFDNSPLHF.

The V call is TRBV12-3 or TRBV12-4, the J call TRBJ1-6, with unresolved D. The CDR3 covers 15 residues. V lost 6 bases, J lost 0 bases, and 9 bases lay in between. This chain's CDR3 is CASSLGLSYNSPLHF. CDR3 nucleotides: TGTGCCAGCAGCCTGGGCCTCTCCTATAATTCACCCCTCCACTTT.

V and J are TRBV4-1 and TRBJ1-1; 8 bases are shared with TRBD1. The CDR3 has 12 residues. V was clipped by 3 bases and J by 10 bases; unmatched bases: 4. Germline CDR1 and CDR2: MGHRA and YSYEKL. The CDR3 nucleotides are TGCGCCAGCAGCCAGGACGACAGGGGAGCTTTCTTT. The encoded protein is CASSQDDRGAFF.

In this sample, this clonotype turned up a few times. This sequence joins TRBV9 and TRBJ2-3; a possible D gene is TRBD2 (7 bases). This CDR3 comprises 17 residues. In germline, CDR1 is SGDLS, CDR2 YYNGEE. V dropped 5 bases and J dropped 6 bases, with 25 bases sitting between them. The CDR3 sequence is CASSNLGGRGPLDTQYF. DNA for the CDR3: TGTGCCAGCAGTAACTTGGGCGGGCGGGGGCCCCTGGATACGCAGTATTTT.

The table lists this clonotype with many counts. The V gene is TRBV12-3 or TRBV12-4, the J gene TRBJ1-5; 7 bases match TRBD1. V lost 5 bases, J lost 9 bases, and 7 bases stayed unmatched. The CDR3 length is 13 residues. The CDR3 bases are TGTGCCAGCAGTGACAGGGTTGGTCGGCCCCAGCATTTT. Translation: CASSDRVGRPQHF.

This clonotype was found a few times. The chain combines TRBV5-1 with TRBJ1-4, with TRBD1 as a possible D gene (5 bases). Trimming cost V 4 bases and J 8 bases, with 21 bases left between them. The CDR3 has 16 residues. Germline V CDR1 and CDR2: SGHRS, YFSETQ. The CDR3 is CASSPRSGPTDEKLFF. The DNA for the CDR3 is TGCGCCAGCAGCCCGCGTTCGGGACCGACGGACGAAAAACTGTTTTTT. The complete variable domain, with remaining parts taken from reference TRBV5-1 and TRBJ1-4, reads KAGVTQTPRYLIKTRGQQVTLSCSPISGHRSVSWYQQTPGQGLQFLFEYFSETQRNKGNFPGRFSGRQFSNSRSEMNVSTLELGDSALYLCASSPRSGPTDEKLFFGSGTQLSVL.

This clonotype was detected a few times. The junction departs from germline at one end; a sequencing error may be responsible. J is TRBJ1-2 and V is TRBV30; maybe TRBD1 (5 bases). The CDR3 is made up of 10 amino acids. Germline values: CDR1 GTSNPN, CDR2 SVGIG (reference sequence). The CDR3 loop is CASRGPGDYF. The CDR3, as DNA: TGTGCCTCGAGGGGTCCCGGGGATTACTTC. The entire variable domain, with the rest obtained from reference TRBV30 and TRBJ1-2, is as follows: SQTIHQWPATLVQPVGSPLSLECTVEGTSNPNLYWYRQAAGRGLQLLFYSVGIGQISSEVPQNLSASRPQDRQFILSSKKLLLSDSGFYLCASRGPGDYFGSGTRLTVV.

The chain is built from TRBV15 and TRBJ2-6; a weak D match, TRBD2 (6 bases). Germline V CDR1 and CDR2: LNHNV, YYDKDF (reference sequence). V was pared by 4 bases and J by 0 bases, with 10 bases between. The CDR3 totals 16 residues. The CDR3 reads CATSKMGGSGANVLTF. CDR3 in DNA: TGTGCCACCAGCAAAATGGGGGGCTCTGGGGCCAACGTCCTGACTTTC.

This clonotype was seen a few times. V usage is TRBV28 and J usage is TRBJ1-6; the match to TRBD1 covers 9 bases. Looked up from germline, CDR1 is MDHEN and CDR2 is SYDVKM. The CDR3 length is 12 residues. J lost 6 bases, V lost 11 bases, and 2 bases had no gene match. The CDR3 loop is CAGGQGNSPLHF. The CDR3 coding sequence is TGTGCCGGGGGACAGGGTAATTCACCCCTCCACTTT. Variable domain in full (rest from reference TRBV28 and TRBJ1-6): DVKVTQSSRYLVKRTGEKVFLECVQDMDHENMFWYRQDPGLGLRLIYFSYDVKMKEKGDIPEGYSVSREKKERFSLILESASTNQTSMYLCAGGQGNSPLHFGNGTRLTVT.

This chain links TRBV18 with TRBJ2-3, with TRBD1 matching 7 bases. CDR3 length equals 16 residues. J was trimmed by 1 base and V by 4 bases; bases with no gene match: 8. Germline V gene lookup returns CDR1 KGHSH and CDR2 LQKENI. Here the CDR3 reads CASSQGRGYGTDTQYF. Here the CDR3 DNA reads TGTGCCAGCTCACAGGGCAGGGGGTATGGCACAGATACGCAGTATTTT.

Many counts were recorded for this clonotype. V is TRBV4-2 and J is TRBJ2-1, with 10 nucleotides matching TRBD2. This CDR3 spans 17 amino acids. With V trimmed by 2 bases and J by 4 bases, 8 bases remained unmatched. The V gene's germline CDR1 is LGHNA and CDR2 YNFKEQ. CDR3 sequence reads: CASSQNLPSGGYNEQFF. The CDR3 region has the DNA TGTGCCAGCAGCCAAAACTTACCTAGCGGGGGATACAATGAGCAGTTCTTC.

The chain carries TRBV5-1 and TRBJ1-1; 7 nucleotides match TRBD1. With V trimmed by 0 bases and J by 6 bases, 11 bases remained unmatched. The germline V gene encodes CDR1 SGHRS and CDR2 YFSETQ. This CDR3 is built from 16 residues. The CDR3 here is CASSLGTGLRRSEAFF. In DNA form, the CDR3 reads TGCGCCAGCAGCTTGGGGACAGGTCTACGCCGCTCTGAAGCTTTCTTT.

This clonotype was observed a few times. The rearrangement joins TRBV14 to TRBJ2-5; no clear D. Trimming removed 2 bases from V and 2 bases from J, with 6 bases in between. Germline CDR1 reads SGHDN; CDR2 reads FVKESK. The CDR3 sequence is 13 residues long. This CDR3 reads CASSQFFQETQYF. The CDR3 region has the DNA TGTGCCAGCAGCCAATTCTTTCAAGAGACCCAGTACTTC.

This clonotype was counted only a few times. The chain carries TRBV20-1 and TRBJ1-5; perhaps TRBD1 as D (5 bases). The CDR3 extends over 12 amino acids. Germline-derived CDR1 and CDR2 are DFQATT and SNEGSKA (reference sequence). V was clipped by 6 bases and J by 7 bases, with 13 bases between them. This CDR3 is CSAWGGDQPQHF. CDR3 sequence (DNA): TGCAGTGCCTGGGGGGGGGACCAGCCCCAGCATTTT.

The table lists this clonotype with a few counts. The chain recombines TRBV7-9 with TRBJ2-6; D ambiguous. CDR1 SEHNR and CDR2 FQNEAQ come from the germline V gene (reference sequence). V was pared by 9 bases and J by 0 bases, with 12 bases between. This CDR3 has 15 residues. Written as DNA, the CDR3 is TGTGCCAGTAGGGCGGCGGACTCTGGGGCCAACGTCCTGACTTTC. Its protein is CASRAADSGANVLTF.

This clonotype came up many times. J is TRBJ2-2 and V is TRBV6-5, with 10 bases identical to TRBD1. CDR1 MNHEY and CDR2 SVGAGI come from the germline V gene. The J segment lost 3 bases and the V segment lost 6 bases, leaving 4 bases of the junction unmatched. This CDR3 has 15 amino acids. This CDR3 reads CASRPGQGYTGELFF. In nucleotides, the CDR3 is TGTGCCAGCAGGCCGGGACAGGGGTACACCGGGGAGCTGTTTTTT.